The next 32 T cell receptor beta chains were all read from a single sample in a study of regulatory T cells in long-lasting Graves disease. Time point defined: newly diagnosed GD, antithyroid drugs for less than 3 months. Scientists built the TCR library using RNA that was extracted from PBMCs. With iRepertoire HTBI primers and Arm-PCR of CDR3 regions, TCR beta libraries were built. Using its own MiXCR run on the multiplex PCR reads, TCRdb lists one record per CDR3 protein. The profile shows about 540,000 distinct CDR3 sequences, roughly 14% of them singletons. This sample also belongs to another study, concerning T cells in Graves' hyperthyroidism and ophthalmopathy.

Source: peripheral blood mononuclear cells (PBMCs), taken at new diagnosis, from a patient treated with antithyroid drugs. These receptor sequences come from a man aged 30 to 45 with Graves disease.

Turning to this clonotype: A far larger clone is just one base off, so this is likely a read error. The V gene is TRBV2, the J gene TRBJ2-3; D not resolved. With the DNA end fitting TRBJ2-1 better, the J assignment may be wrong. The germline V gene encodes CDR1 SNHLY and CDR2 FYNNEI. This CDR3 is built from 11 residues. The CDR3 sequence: CASSQTDKQFF. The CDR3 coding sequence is TGTGCCAGCTCTCAGACCGATAAGCAGTTCTTC.

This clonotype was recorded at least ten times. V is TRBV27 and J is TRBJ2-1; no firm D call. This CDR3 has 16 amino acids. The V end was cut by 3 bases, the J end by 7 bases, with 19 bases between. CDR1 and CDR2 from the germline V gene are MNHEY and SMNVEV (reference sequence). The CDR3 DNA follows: TGTGCCAGCAGTTTCCGTAAATTAGGGTCCGGGAATGAGCAGTTCTTC. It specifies CASSFRKLGSGNEQFF.

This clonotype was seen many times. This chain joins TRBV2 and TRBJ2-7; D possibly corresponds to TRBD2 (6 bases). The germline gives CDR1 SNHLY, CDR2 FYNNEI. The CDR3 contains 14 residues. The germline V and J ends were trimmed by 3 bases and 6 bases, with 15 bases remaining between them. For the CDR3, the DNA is TGTGCCAGCAGTGAGGAGGGATGGGCGCGCGAGCAGTACTTC. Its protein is CASSEEGWAREQYF.

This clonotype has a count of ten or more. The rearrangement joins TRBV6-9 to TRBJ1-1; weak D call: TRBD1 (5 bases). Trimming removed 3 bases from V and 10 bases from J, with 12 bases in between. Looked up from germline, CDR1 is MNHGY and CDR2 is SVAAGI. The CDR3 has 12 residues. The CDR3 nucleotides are TGTGCCAGCAGTTACGGGGGGTTCGTAGCTTTCTTT. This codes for CASSYGGFVAFF.

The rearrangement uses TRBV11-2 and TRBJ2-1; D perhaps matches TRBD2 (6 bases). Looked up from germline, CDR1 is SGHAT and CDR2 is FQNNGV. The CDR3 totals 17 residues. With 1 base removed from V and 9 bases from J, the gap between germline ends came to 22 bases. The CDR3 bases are TGTGCCAGCAGCTTAGGCGAATGGGACTCCAGGGAGGCTGAGCAGTTCTTC. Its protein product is CASSLGEWDSREAEQFF. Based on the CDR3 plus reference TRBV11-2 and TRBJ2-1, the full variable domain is EAGVAQSPRYKIIEKRQSVAFWCNPISGHATLYWYQQILGQGPKLLIQFQNNGVVDDSQLPKDRFSAERLKGVDSTLKIQPAKLEDSAVYLCASSLGEWDSREAEQFFGPGTRLTVL.

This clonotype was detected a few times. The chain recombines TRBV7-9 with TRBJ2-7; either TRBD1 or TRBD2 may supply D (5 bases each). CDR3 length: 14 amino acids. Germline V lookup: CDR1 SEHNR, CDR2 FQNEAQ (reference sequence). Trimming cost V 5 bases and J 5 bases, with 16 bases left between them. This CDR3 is CASSRGTGLDEQYF. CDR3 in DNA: TGTGCCAGCAGCAGAGGGACGGGTCTGGACGAGCAGTACTTC. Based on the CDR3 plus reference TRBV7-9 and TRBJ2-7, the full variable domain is DTGVSQNPRHKITKRGQNVTFRCDPISEHNRLYWYRQTLGQGPEFLTYFQNEAQLEKSRLLSDRFSAERPKGSFSTLEIQRTEQGDSAMYLCASSRGTGLDEQYFGPGTRLTVT.

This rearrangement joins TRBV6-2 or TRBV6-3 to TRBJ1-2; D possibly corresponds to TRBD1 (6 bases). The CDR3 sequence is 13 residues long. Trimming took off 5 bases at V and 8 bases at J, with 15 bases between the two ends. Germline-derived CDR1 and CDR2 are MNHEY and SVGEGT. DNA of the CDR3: TGTGCCAGCAGTGCGACAGGCCCCGGGGGCTACACCTTC. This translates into CASSATGPGGYTF.

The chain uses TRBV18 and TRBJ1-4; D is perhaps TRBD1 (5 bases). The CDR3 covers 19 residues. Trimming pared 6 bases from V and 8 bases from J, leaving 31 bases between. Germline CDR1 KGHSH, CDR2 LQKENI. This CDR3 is CASSLRGGRGNQNIEKLFF. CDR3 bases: TGTGCCAGCTCCCTCCGAGGAGGAAGGGGAAACCAAAATATCGAAAAACTGTTTTTT.

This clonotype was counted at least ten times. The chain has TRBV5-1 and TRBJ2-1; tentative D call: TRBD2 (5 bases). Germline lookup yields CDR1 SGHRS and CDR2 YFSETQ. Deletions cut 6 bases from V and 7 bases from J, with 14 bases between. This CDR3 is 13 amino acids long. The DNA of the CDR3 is TGCGCCAGCACCGGAGTGGGAGCAAATGAGCAGTTCTTC. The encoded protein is CASTGVGANEQFF. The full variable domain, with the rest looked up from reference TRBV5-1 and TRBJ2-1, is KAGVTQTPRYLIKTRGQQVTLSCSPISGHRSVSWYQQTPGQGLQFLFEYFSETQRNKGNFPGRFSGRQFSNSRSEMNVSTLELGDSALYLCASTGVGANEQFFGPGTRLTVL.

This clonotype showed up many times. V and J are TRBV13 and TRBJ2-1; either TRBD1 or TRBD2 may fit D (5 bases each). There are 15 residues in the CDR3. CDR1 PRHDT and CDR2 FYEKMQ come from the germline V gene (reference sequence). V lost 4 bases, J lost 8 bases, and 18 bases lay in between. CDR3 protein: CASSSSDSGRDEQFF. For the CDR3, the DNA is TGTGCCAGCAGCTCGAGCGATTCGGGGCGGGATGAGCAGTTCTTC.

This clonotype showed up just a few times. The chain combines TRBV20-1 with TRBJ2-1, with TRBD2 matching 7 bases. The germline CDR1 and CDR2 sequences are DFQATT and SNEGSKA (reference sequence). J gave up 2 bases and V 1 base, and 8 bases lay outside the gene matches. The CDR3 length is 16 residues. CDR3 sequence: CSARVLREYPYNEQFF. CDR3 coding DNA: TGCAGTGCTAGAGTTCTGCGGGAGTACCCCTACAATGAGCAGTTCTTC.

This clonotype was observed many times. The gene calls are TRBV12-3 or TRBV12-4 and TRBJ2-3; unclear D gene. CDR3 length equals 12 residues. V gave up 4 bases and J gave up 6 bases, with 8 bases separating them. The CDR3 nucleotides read TGTGCCAGCAGTTCTTGGGTGGATACGCAGTATTTT. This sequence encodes CASSSWVDTQYF.

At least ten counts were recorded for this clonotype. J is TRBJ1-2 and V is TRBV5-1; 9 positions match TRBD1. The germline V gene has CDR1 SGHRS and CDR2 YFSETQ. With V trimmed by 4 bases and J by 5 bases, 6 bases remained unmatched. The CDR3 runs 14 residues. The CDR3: CASSPPGQGYGYTF. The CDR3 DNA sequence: TGCGCCAGCAGCCCACCGGGACAGGGATATGGCTACACCTTC.

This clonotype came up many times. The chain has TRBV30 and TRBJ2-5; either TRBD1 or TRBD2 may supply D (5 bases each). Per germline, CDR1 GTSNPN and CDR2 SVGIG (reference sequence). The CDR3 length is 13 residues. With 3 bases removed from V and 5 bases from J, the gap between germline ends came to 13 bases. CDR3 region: CAWRGPGGETQYF. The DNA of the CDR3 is TGTGCCTGGAGGGGGCCTGGCGGGGAGACCCAGTACTTC.

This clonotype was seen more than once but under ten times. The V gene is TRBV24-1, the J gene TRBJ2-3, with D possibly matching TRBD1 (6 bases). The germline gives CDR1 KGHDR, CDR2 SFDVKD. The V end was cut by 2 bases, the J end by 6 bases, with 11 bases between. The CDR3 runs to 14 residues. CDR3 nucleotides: TGTGCCACCAGTGATTGGACAGCCTGGGATACGCAGTATTTT. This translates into CATSDWTAWDTQYF.

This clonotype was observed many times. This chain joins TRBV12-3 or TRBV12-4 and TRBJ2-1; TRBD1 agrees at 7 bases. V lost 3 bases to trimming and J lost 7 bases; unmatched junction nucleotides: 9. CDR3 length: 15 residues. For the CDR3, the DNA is TGTGCCAGCAGTTTCGGGACAGCCACACCTAATGAGCAGTTCTTC. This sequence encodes CASSFGTATPNEQFF.

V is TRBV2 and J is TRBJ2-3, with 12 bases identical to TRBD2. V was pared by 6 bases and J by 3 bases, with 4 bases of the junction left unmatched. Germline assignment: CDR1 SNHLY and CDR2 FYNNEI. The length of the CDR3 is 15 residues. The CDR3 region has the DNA TGTGCCAGCAGGCGACTAGCGGGGGAAACAGATACGCAGTATTTT. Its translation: CASRRLAGETDTQYF.

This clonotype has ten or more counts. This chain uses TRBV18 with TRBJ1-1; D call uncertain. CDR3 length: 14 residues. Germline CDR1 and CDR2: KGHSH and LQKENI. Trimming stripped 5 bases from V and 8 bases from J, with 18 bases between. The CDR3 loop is CASSIPGGSGEAFF. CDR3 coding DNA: TGTGCCAGCTCAATACCGGGCGGCTCGGGGGAAGCTTTCTTT.

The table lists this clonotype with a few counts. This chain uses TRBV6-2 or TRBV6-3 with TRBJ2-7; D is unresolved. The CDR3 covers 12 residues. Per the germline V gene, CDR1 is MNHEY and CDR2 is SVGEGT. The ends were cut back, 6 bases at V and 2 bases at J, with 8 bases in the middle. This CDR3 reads CASRSTAYEQYF. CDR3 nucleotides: TGTGCCAGCAGATCGACCGCCTACGAGCAGTACTTC.

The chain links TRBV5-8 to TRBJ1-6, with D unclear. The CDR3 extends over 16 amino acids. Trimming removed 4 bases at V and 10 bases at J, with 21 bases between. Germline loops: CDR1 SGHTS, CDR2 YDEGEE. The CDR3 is CASSGVGSNLRSPLHF. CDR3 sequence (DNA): TGTGCCAGCAGCGGTGTCGGGAGTAATTTAAGGTCACCCCTCCACTTT.

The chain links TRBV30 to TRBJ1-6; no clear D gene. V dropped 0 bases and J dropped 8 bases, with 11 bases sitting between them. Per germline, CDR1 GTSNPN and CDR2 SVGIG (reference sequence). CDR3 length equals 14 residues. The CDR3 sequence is CAWSVRGIYSPLHF. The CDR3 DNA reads TGTGCCTGGAGTGTACGGGGAATCTATTCACCCCTCCACTTT.

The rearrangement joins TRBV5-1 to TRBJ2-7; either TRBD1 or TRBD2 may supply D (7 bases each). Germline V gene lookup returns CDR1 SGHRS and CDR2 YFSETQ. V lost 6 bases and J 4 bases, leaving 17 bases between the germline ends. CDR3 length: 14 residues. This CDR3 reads CASKNRGGPYEQYF. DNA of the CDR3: TGCGCCAGCAAAAACAGGGGAGGGCCTTACGAGCAGTACTTC.

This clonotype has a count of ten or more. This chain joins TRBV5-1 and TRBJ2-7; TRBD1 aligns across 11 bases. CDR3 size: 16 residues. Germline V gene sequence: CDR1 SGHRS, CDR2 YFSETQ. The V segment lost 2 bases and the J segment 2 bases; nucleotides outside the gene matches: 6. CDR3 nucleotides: TGCGCCAGCAGCTTTTGGACGGGACAGGGGGCCTACGAGCAGTACTTC. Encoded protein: CASSFWTGQGAYEQYF.

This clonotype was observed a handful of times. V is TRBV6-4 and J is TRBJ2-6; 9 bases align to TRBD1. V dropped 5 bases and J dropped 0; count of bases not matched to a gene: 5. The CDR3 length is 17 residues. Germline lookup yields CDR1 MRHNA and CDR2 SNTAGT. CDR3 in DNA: TGTGCCAGCAGTACGGGGACAGGGACCTCTGGGGCCAACGTCCTGACTTTC. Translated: CASSTGTGTSGANVLTF.

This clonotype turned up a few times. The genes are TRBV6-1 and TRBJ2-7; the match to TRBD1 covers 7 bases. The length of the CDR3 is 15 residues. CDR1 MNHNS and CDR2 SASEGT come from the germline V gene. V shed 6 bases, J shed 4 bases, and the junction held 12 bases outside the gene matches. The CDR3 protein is CASRSLGTDSYEQYF. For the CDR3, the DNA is TGTGCCAGCAGGAGTTTAGGGACAGATTCTTACGAGCAGTACTTC.

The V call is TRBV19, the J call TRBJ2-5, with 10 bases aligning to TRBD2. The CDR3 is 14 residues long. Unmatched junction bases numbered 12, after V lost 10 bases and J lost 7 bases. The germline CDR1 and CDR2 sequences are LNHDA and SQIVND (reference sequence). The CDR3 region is CATPTAGGPVTQYF. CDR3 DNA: TGTGCCACCCCTACAGCGGGAGGGCCGGTGACCCAGTACTTC. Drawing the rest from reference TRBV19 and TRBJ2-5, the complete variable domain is DGGITQSPKYLFRKEGQNVTLSCEQNLNHDAMYWYRQDPGQGLRLIYYSQIVNDFQKGDIAEGYSVSREKKESFPLTVTSAQKNPTAFYLCATPTAGGPVTQYFGPGTRLLVL.

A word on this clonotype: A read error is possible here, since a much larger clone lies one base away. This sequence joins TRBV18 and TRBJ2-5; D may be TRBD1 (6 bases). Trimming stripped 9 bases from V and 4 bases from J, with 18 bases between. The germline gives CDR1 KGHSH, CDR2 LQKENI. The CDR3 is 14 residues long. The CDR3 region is CARSKQGKGETQYF. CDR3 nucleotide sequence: TGTGCCAGATCCAAGCAGGGGAAAGGAGAGACCCAGTACTTC. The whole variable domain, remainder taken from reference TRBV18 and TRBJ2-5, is NAGVMQNPRHLVRRRGQEARLRCSPMKGHSHVYWYRQLPEEGLKFMVYLQKENIIDESGMPKERFSAEFPKEGPSILRIQQVVRGDSAAYFCARSKQGKGETQYFGPGTRLLVL.

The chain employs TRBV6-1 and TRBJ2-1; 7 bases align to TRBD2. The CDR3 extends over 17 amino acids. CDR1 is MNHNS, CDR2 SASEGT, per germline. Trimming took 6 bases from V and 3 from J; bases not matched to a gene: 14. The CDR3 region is CASSRRLAGDLYNEQFF. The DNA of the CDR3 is TGTGCCAGCAGCCGACGTCTGGCGGGAGACCTCTACAATGAGCAGTTCTTC.

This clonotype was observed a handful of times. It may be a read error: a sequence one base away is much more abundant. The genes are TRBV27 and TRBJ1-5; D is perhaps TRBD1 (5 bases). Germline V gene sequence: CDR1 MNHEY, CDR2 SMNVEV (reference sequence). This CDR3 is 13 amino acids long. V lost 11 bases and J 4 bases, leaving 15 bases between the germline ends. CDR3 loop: CAAAGRFNQPQHF. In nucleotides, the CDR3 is TGTGCCGCCGCGGGACGGTTTAATCAGCCCCAGCATTTT.

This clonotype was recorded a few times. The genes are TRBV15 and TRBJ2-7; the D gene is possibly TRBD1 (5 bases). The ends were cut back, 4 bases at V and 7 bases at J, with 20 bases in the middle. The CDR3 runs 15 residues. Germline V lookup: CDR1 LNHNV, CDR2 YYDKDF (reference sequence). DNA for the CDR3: TGTGCCACCAGCACCCCCTTGCCAGGGCAGAGAGAGCAGTACTTC. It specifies CATSTPLPGQREQYF. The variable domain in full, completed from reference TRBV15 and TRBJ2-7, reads DAMVIQNPRYQVTQFGKPVTLSCSQTLNHNVMYWYQQKSSQAPKLLFHYYDKDFNNEADTPDNFQSRRPNTSFCFLDIRSPGLGDTAMYLCATSTPLPGQREQYFGPGTRLTVT.

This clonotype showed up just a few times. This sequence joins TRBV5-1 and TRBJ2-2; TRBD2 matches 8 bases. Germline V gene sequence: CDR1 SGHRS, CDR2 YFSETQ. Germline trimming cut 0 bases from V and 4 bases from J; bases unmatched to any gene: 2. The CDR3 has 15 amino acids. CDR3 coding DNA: TGCGCCAGCAGCTTGGGACTAGCGCGCACCGGGGAGCTGTTTTTT. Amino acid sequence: CASSLGLARTGELFF.

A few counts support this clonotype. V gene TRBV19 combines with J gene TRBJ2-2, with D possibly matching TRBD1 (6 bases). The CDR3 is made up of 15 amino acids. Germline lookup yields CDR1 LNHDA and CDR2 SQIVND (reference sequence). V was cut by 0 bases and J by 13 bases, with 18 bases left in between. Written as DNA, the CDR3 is TGTGCCAGTAGTATAGATCTAAAAGGGGGAGAGGGGCTGTTTTTT. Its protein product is CASSIDLKGGEGLFF.